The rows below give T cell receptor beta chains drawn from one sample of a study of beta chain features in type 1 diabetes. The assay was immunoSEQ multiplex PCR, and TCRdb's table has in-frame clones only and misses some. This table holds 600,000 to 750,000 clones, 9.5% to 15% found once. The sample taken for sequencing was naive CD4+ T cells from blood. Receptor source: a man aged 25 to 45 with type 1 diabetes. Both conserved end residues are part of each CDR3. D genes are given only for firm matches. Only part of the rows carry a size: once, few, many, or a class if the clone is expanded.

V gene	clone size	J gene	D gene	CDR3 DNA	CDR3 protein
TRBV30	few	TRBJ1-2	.	TGTGCCTGGAGTGTTCGGCAGGGGAACTATGGCTACACCTTC	CAWSVRQGNYGYTF
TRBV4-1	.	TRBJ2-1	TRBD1	TGCGCCAGCAGCCAAGGACGAGGACAGGGGGTCAACAATGAGCAGTTCTTC	CASSQGRGQGVNNEQFF
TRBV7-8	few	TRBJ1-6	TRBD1	TGTGCCAGCAGCCCGGGACAGCGGTATAATTCACCCCTCCACTTT	CASSPGQRYNSPLHF
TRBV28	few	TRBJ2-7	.	TGTGCCAGCATTGGAGGGCATGGGGGCCTAAGCGAGCAGTACTTC	CASIGGHGGLSEQYF
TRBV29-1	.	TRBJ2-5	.	TGCAGCGGCAGCCCAGGGAGCCAAGAGACCCAGTACTTC	CSGSPGSQETQYF
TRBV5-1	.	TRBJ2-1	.	TGCGCCAGCAGCTTTCCTACAGCGGCGGTCAATGAGCAGTTCTTC	CASSFPTAAVNEQFF
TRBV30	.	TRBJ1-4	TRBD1	TGTGCCTGGAATAGACAGGGAGGGAATGAAAAACTGTTTTTT	CAWNRQGGNEKLFF
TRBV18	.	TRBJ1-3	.	TGTGCCAGCTCACGCGCGGAGGGTTCTGGAAACACCATATATTTT	CASSRAEGSGNTIYF
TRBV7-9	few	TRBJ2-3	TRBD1	TGTGCCAGCAGCGGGGGACAGGGACTCACAGATACGCAGTATTTT	CASSGGQGLTDTQYF
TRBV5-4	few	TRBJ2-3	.	TGTGCCAGCAGCTTGCCAGCCTGGGCAGATACGCAGTATTTT	CASSLPAWADTQYF
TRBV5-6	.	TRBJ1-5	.	TGTGCCAGCAGCTTGGACAGGTACAATCAGCCCCAGCATTTT	CASSLDRYNQPQHF
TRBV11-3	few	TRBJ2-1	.	TGTGCCAGCAGCTTAAGAGGGATTAACAATGAGCAGTTCTTC	CASSLRGINNEQFF
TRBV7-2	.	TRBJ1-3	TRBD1	TGTGCCAGCAGCCCACAGGGGGCTGGAAACACCATATATTTT	CASSPQGAGNTIYF
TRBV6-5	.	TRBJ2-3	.	TGTGCCAGCAGCCTAGGACCCACAGATACGCAGTATTTT	CASSLGPTDTQYF
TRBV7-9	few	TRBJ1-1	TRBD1	TGTGCCAGCAGCTTCGCAGGGGGCCTGGGCACTGAAGCTTTCTTT	CASSFAGGLGTEAFF
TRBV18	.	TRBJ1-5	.	TGTGCCAGCTCACAGGGTAGCAATCAGCCCCAGCATTTT	CASSQGSNQPQHF
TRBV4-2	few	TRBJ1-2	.	TGTGCCAGCAGCCTCGGGGTCGGCTACACCTTC	CASSLGVGYTF
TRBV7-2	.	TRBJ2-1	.	TGTGCCAGCAGCATTGCGGGACGGATCGTCGGGCAGTTCTTC	CASSIAGRIVGQFF
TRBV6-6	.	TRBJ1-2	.	TGTGCCAGCAGTTCCCCGGGGGGCTACACCTTC	CASSSPGGYTF
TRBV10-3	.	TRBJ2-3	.	TGTGCCATCGGGGGGACAGCCCTGGGGGATACGCAGTATTTT	CAIGGTALGDTQYF
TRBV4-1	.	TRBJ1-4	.	TGCGCCAGCAGCCAAGATGCGGCAAGGAATGAAAAACTGTTTTTT	CASSQDAARNEKLFF
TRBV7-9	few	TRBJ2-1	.	TGTGCCAGCAGCTCCCGAACACTGGAAGAAGAGCAGTTCTTC	CASSSRTLEEEQFF
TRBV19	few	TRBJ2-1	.	TGTGCCAGTAGTCCCCTGGGCTACAATGAGCAGTTCTTC	CASSPLGYNEQFF
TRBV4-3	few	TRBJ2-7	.	TGCGCCAGCAGCCAAGGCGCGGGGACGGGGACCTACGAGCAGTACTTC	CASSQGAGTGTYEQYF
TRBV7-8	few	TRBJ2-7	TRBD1	TGTGCCAGCAGCTTGGTGGGACAGGGGGGATCCTACGAGCAGTACTTC	CASSLVGQGGSYEQYF
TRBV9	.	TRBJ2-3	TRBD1	TGTGCCAGCAGCCCGGGACAGGTCGACACAGATACGCAGTATTTT	CASSPGQVDTDTQYF
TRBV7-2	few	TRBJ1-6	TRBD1	TGTGCCAGCAGCTTCCGGACAGGGGGCTTAAATTCACCCCTCCACTTT	CASSFRTGGLNSPLHF
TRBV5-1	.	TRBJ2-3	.	TGCGCCAGCAGCTTGGCAGGGTACACAGATACGCAGTATTTT	CASSLAGYTDTQYF
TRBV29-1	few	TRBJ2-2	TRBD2	TGCAGCACAGGGACTAGCGTGCATGGCGGGGAGCTGTTTTTT	CSTGTSVHGGELFF
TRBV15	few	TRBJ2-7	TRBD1	TGTGCCACTGGCCGGGACAGCGTGACCTACGAGCAGTACTTC	CATGRDSVTYEQYF
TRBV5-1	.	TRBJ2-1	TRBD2	TGCGCCAGCAGCATAGTTCTAGCGGGGGGTGTCTACAATGAGCAGTTCTTC	CASSIVLAGGVYNEQFF
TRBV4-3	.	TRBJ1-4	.	TGCGCCAGCAGCCAAGCACAGGGACTACCGGTTGAAAAACTGTTTTTT	CASSQAQGLPVEKLFF
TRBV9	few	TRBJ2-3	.	TGTGCCAGCAGCGTAGGTCTTCCCGATACGCAGTATTTT	CASSVGLPDTQYF
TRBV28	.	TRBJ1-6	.	TGTGCCAGCAGTTCTATTGCACAGGGCCAATATTCACCCCTCCACTTT	CASSSIAQGQYSPLHF
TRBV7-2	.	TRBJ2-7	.	TGTGCCAGCAGCAGCAGGGACGGCTACGAGCAGTACTTC	CASSSRDGYEQYF
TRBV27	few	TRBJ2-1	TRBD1	TGTGCCAGCAGACCAGGCACTAGAGACAGGGGTAACAATGAGCAGTTCTTC	CASRPGTRDRGNNEQFF
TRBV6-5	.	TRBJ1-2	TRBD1	TGTGCCATCAGGGGACAGGGGAACTATGGCTACACCTTC	CAIRGQGNYGYTF
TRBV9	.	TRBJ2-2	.	TGTGCCAGCAGCGCCGAAACGTTCGCCGGGGAGCTGTTTTTT	CASSAETFAGELFF
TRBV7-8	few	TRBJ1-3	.	TGTGCCAGCAGCATCCGTTTAGACGTAGACTCTGGAAACACCATATATTTT	CASSIRLDVDSGNTIYF
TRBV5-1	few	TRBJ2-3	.	TGCGCCAGCAGCAGGGCCCGGACAGATACGCAGTATTTT	CASSRARTDTQYF
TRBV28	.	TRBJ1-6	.	TGTGCCAGCAGTTTATCGCTCCACTATAATTCACCCCTCCACTTT	CASSLSLHYNSPLHF
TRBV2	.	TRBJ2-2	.	TGTGCCAGCAGTCCCCTAACCGGGGGCACCGGGGAGCTGTTTTTT	CASSPLTGGTGELFF
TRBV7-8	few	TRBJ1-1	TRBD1	TGTGCCAGCAGCTACACTGACAGGGGAGGAGTAGCTTTCTTT	CASSYTDRGGVAFF
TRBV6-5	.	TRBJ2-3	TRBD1	TGTGCCAGCAGCATGACAGGGGTTAGCACAGATACGCAGTATTTT	CASSMTGVSTDTQYF
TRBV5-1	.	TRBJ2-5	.	TGCGCCAGCAGCTTGAACGGGGAGACCCAGTACTTC	CASSLNGETQYF
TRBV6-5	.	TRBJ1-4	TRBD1	TGTGCCAGCAGTTTCTACCAGGGACAGGGTGTTGAAAAACTGTTTTTT	CASSFYQGQGVEKLFF
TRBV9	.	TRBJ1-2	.	TGTGCCAGCAGCGTAACAAGGGGGAACTATGGCTACACCTTC	CASSVTRGNYGYTF
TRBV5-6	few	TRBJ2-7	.	TGTGCCAGCAGCCCTAGATACTCTCAGTCCTACGAGCAGTACTTC	CASSPRYSQSYEQYF
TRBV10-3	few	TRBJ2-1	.	TGTGCCATCACCCCTCAAGAGTCCAATGAGCAGTTCTTC	CAITPQESNEQFF
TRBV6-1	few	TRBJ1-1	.	TGTGCCAGCAGGCCGGGACAACTTAACACTGAAGCTTTCTTT	CASRPGQLNTEAFF
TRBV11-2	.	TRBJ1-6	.	TGTGCCAGCAGCCCGGCAGGGTCAGGATATTCACCCCTCCACTTT	CASSPAGSGYSPLHF